The T cell receptor beta chain under discussion was sequenced for a study of blood T cell repertoires in COVID-19. This clone was detected only once. Methods used by the authors: Amplification of reference gene primers provided the estimated nucleated cell counts. Profiling relied on immunoSEQ multiplex PCR, and the TCRdb table lists in-frame clones only, not all of them. That table is the source of V, J and clone size, and D and trimming were worked out from the DNA. The table lists over 120,000 clones, 80% to 90% of them singletons. Trimming removed 6 bases from V and 4 bases from J, with 7 bases in between. The germline V gene encodes CDR1 MGHDK and CDR2 SYGVNS. The CDR3 extends over 12 amino acids.

The chain recombines TRBV25-1 with TRBJ1-3, with D tentatively TRBD1 (5 bases). Sequenced material: peripheral blood. The sequence was obtained from a human donor with acute or convalescent COVID-19. The donor label of this sample is uncertain. The CDR3 bases are TGTGCCAGCAGAGGGGCCGGAAACACCATATATTTT. Its translation is CASRGAGNTIYF.